The sample holds one count of the clone carrying this T cell receptor beta chain. Its target is unknown. The sample belongs to a study of vaccination effects on CD4 cells after COVID-19. Per the germline V gene, CDR1 is LNHDA and CDR2 is SQIVND (reference sequence). The CDR3 runs to 15 residues. Trimming shortened V by 7 bases and J by 8 bases, and 23 bases separated the two germline ends. With the ViraFEST assay, the study expanded antigen-specific CD4+ T cells using viral peptide pools, then sequenced them. CD4+ T cells were isolated after 10 days of culture. Nucleocapsid antibody tests were negative, and the vaccine recipients had no prior SARS-CoV-2 infection. Peptides at around 9.9 ug/ml and IL-2 at 9 to 10 IU/ml were added to a few million PBMC per well. Cultures received IL-2 medium that replaced half the medium on days 3 and 7. This table comes from immunoSEQ multiplex PCR, and its TCRdb copy is limited to in-frame clones, with some not included. The table lists 50,000 to 75,000 clones, 81% of them singletons.

Study-level points and caveats: Vaccine- and infection-induced clones showed marked clonal contraction late following vaccination.

The clonotype originates from a human donor who received a COVID-19 vaccine. J is TRBJ1-2 and V is TRBV19; unclear D gene. The sample consisted of CD4+ T cells from PBMCs cultured with HCoV-229E spike peptides, taken before COVID-19 vaccination. The CDR3 reads CASILGGRPEWGYTF. The CDR3 region has the DNA TGTGCCAGTATTCTGGGCGGACGGCCGGAATGGGGCTACACCTTC.